One and the same sample provided the 11 T cell receptor beta chains below, sequenced in a study of cytomegalovirus exposure and HLA in healthy donors. The primer mix had 60 Vbeta and 13 Jbeta primers. Repertoires were generated with immunoSEQ multiplex PCR, while TCRdb's copy carries only in-frame clones and drops some. The data hold under 200,000 clones, with over 70% observed a single time. The sequenced material came from PBMCs. These receptors were collected from a male donor in good health and CMV-seropositive.

The J gene is TRBJ2-2, the V gene TRBV9; 8 bases align to TRBD2. Losses at the gene ends were 0 bases for V and 7 bases for J; bases not matched to a gene: 8. Looked up from germline, CDR1 is SGDLS and CDR2 is YYNGEE. This CDR3 region has 16 residues. The CDR3 DNA is TGTGCCAGCAGCGTAGCAGCGGGGGCCGTGGGCGGGGAGCTGTTTTTT. Amino acids: CASSVAAGAVGGELFF.

The chain is built from TRBV13 and TRBJ2-7, with a tentative D call TRBD2 (5 bases). The V and J ends lost 5 bases and 6 bases respectively, with 17 bases between them. Germline loops: CDR1 PRHDT, CDR2 FYEKMQ (reference sequence). CDR3 length equals 14 residues. Written as DNA, the CDR3 is TGTGCCAGCAGCCCCGGCCCGGGGTCTTTCGAGCAGTACTTC. Protein sequence: CASSPGPGSFEQYF.

V and J are TRBV7-9 and TRBJ1-2; no clear D gene. V shed 2 bases and J shed 11 bases, with 9 bases lying between them. Germline values: CDR1 SEHNR, CDR2 FQNEAQ (reference sequence). The CDR3 loop spans 11 amino acids. CDR3 nucleotides: TGTGCCAGCAGCTTACTATTCCTGTACACCTTC. Translating it yields CASSLLFLYTF.

J is TRBJ1-2 and V is TRBV6-6, with 8 bases lining up with TRBD1. In germline, CDR1 is MNHNY, CDR2 SVGAGI (reference sequence). V shed 5 bases and J 2 bases; nucleotides not matched to a gene: 4. The CDR3 length is 14 residues. CDR3 coding DNA: TGTGCCAGCAGTCTAGACAGGGGAAACTATGGCTACACCTTC. Its protein is CASSLDRGNYGYTF.

The chain links TRBV2 to TRBJ2-3; no reliable D call. Germline V lookup: CDR1 SNHLY, CDR2 FYNNEI. The length of the CDR3 is 15 residues. V shed 4 bases and J shed 2 bases, with 13 bases lying between them. As DNA, the CDR3 is TGTGCCAGCAGTGCTTTGGCCTCGAACACAGATACGCAGTATTTT. It specifies CASSALASNTDTQYF. The complete variable domain, with remaining parts taken from reference TRBV2 and TRBJ2-3, reads EPEVTQTPSHQVTQMGQEVILRCVPISNHLYFYWYRQILGQKVEFLVSFYNNEISEKSEIFDDQFSVERPDGSNFTLKIRSTKLEDSAMYFCASSALASNTDTQYFGPGTRLTVL.

This chain connects TRBV6-5 to TRBJ1-3; no clear D gene. CDR3 size: 13 residues. V lost 5 bases and J lost 5, with 10 bases in between. CDR1 and CDR2 from the germline V gene are MNHEY and SVGAGI. CDR3 loop: CASSLTVRNTIYF. Written as DNA, the CDR3 is TGTGCCAGCAGTCTCACGGTCCGAAACACCATATATTTT.

This clone has only a few counts. The rearrangement links TRBV5-6 to TRBJ1-1, with D unresolved. The length of the CDR3 is 12 residues. Trimming removed 4 bases at V and 0 bases at J, with 4 bases between. Germline V gene sequence: CDR1 SGHDT, CDR2 YYEEEE. This CDR3 is CASSLMNTEAFF. CDR3 sequence (DNA): TGTGCCAGCAGCCTAATGAACACTGAAGCTTTCTTT.

The genes are TRBV2 and TRBJ2-3, with D tentatively TRBD2 (6 bases). The CDR3 extends over 16 amino acids. V dropped 7 bases and J dropped 0 bases, with 17 bases sitting between them. Germline V lookup: CDR1 SNHLY, CDR2 FYNNEI. The CDR3: CASTSGERVSTDTQYF. CDR3 nucleotide sequence: TGTGCCAGCACCTCGGGGGAGCGGGTTAGCACAGATACGCAGTATTTT.

The chain is built from TRBV5-1 and TRBJ1-2; possibly TRBD1 for D (5 bases). The germline CDR1 and CDR2 sequences are SGHRS and YFSETQ. The CDR3 has 17 residues. Trimming left V 4 bases short and J 10 bases short, with 29 bases between. The CDR3 loop is CASSRRAPGEDFMDYTF. CDR3 in DNA: TGCGCCAGCAGCCGCCGGGCCCCGGGGGAGGATTTTATGGACTACACCTTC.

The chain couples TRBV19 to TRBJ2-1; the match to TRBD2 covers 9 bases. The V and J ends lost 7 bases and 9 bases, in that order; junction bases with no gene match: 13. The germline gives CDR1 LNHDA, CDR2 SQIVND (reference sequence). The CDR3 loop spans 15 amino acids. The CDR3 DNA sequence: TGTGCCAGTATTCCGGCTAGCGGGGACACTCGTGAGCAGTTCTTC. It specifies CASIPASGDTREQFF.

The J gene is TRBJ2-7, the V gene TRBV5-1, with D unclear. V was shortened by 4 bases and J by 0 bases, with 8 bases between the two germline ends. Germline CDR1 reads SGHRS; CDR2 reads YFSETQ. The CDR3 has 13 amino acids. In DNA form, the CDR3 reads TGCGCCAGCAGCCCAAGCTACTCCTACGAGCAGTACTTC. This encodes CASSPSYSYEQYF.